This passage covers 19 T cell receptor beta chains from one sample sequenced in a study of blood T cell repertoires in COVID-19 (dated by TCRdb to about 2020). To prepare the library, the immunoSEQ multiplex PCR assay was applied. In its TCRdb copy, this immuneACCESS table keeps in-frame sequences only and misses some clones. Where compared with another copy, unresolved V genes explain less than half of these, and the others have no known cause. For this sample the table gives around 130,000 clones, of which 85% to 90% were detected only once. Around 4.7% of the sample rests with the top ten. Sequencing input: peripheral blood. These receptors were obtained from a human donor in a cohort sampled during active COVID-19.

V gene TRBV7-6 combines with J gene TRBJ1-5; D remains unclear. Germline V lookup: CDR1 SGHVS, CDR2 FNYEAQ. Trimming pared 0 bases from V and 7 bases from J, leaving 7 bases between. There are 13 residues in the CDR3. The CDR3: CASSLAAAQPQHF. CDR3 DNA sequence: TGTGCCAGCAGCTTAGCTGCGGCCCAGCCCCAGCATTTT.

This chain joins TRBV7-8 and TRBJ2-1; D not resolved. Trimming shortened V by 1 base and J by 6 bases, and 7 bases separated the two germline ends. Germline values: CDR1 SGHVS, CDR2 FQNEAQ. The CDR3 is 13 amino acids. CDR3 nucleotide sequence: TGTGCCAGCAGCTTAGGGTTAGCCAATGAGCAGTTCTTC. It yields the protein CASSLGLANEQFF.

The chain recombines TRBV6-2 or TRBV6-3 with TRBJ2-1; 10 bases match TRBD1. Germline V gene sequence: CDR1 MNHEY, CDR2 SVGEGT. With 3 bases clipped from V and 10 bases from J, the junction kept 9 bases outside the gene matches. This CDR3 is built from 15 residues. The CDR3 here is CASSYGDRGRREQFF. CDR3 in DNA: TGTGCCAGCAGTTATGGGGACAGGGGAAGAAGGGAGCAGTTCTTC.

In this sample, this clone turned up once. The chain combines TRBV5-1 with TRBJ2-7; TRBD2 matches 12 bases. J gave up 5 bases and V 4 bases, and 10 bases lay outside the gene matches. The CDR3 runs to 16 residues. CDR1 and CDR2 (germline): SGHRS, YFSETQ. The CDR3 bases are TGCGCCAGCAGCCTGCAATCTAGCGGGGGGGCCCACGAGCAGTACTTC. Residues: CASSLQSSGGAHEQYF. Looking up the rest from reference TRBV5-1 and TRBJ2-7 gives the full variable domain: KAGVTQTPRYLIKTRGQQVTLSCSPISGHRSVSWYQQTPGQGLQFLFEYFSETQRNKGNFPGRFSGRQFSNSRSEMNVSTLELGDSALYLCASSLQSSGGAHEQYFGPGTRLTVT.

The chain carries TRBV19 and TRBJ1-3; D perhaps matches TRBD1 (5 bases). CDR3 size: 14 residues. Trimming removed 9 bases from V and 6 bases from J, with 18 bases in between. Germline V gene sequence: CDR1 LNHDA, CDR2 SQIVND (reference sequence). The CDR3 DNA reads TGTGCCAGCCAGGACACATTACTGACAAACACCATATATTTT. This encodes CASQDTLLTNTIYF.

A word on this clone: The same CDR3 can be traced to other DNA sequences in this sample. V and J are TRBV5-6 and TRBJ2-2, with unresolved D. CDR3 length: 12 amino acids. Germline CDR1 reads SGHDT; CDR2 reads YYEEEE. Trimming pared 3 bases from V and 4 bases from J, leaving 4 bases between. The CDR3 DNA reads TGTGCCAGCAGCTGGGCCACCGGGGAGCTGTTTTTT. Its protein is CASSWATGELFF.

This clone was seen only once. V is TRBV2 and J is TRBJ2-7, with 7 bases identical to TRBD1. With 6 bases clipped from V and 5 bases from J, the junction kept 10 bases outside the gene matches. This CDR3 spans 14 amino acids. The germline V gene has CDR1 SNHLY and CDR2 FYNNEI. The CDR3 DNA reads TGTGCCAGCAGACCTACAGGGGCCTTTGACGAGCAGTACTTC. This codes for CASRPTGAFDEQYF. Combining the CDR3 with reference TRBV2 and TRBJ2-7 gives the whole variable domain EPEVTQTPSHQVTQMGQEVILRCVPISNHLYFYWYRQILGQKVEFLVSFYNNEISEKSEIFDDQFSVERPDGSNFTLKIRSTKLEDSAMYFCASRPTGAFDEQYFGPGTRLTVT.

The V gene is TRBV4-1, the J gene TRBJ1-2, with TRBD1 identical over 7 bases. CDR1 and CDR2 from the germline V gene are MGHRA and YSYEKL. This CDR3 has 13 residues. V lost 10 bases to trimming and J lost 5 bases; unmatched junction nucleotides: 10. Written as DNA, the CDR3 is TGCGCCATCAACAGGGACAGAGGATATGGCTACACCTTC. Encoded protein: CAINRDRGYGYTF.

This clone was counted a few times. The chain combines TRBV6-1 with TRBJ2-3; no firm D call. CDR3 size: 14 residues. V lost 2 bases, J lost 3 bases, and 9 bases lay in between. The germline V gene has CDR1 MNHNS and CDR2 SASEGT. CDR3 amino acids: CASSEWQRTDTQYF. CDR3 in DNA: TGTGCCAGCAGTGAATGGCAGAGGACAGATACGCAGTATTTT.

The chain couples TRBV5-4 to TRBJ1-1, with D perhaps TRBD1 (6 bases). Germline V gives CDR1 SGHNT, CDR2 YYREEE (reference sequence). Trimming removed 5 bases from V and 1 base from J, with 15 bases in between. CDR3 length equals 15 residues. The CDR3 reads CASRPTQGGNTEAFF. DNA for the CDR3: TGTGCCAGCAGACCGACACAGGGTGGGAACACTGAAGCTTTCTTT.

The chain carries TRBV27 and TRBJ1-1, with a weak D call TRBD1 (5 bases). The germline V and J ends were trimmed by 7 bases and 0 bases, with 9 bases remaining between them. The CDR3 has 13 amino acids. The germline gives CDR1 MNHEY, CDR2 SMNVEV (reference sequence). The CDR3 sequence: CASNAGMNTEAFF. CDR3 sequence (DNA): TGTGCCAGCAACGCAGGGATGAACACTGAAGCTTTCTTT.

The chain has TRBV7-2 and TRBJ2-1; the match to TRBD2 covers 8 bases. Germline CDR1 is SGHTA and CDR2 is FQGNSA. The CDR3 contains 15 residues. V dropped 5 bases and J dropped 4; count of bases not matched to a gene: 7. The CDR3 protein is CASSISGGLYNEQFF. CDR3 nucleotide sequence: TGTGCCAGCAGCATAAGCGGGGGTCTTTACAATGAGCAGTTCTTC. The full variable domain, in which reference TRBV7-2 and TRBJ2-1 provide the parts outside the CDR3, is GAGVSQSPSNKVTEKGKDVELRCDPISGHTALYWYRQSLGQGLEFLIYFQGNSAPDKSGLPSDRFSAERTGGSVSTLTIQRTQQEDSAVYLCASSISGGLYNEQFFGPGTRLTVL.

The CDR3 reads CASSSMDTQYF. The CDR3 coding sequence is TGTGCCAGCAGCTCCATGGATACGCAGTATTTT. The chain couples TRBV7-2 to TRBJ2-3; D gene uncertain. The CDR3 runs to 11 residues. Germline V gene data show CDR1 as SGHTA and CDR2 as FQGNSA. Between the trimmed V and J ends, which lost 4 bases and 6 bases, there was a span of 5 bases.

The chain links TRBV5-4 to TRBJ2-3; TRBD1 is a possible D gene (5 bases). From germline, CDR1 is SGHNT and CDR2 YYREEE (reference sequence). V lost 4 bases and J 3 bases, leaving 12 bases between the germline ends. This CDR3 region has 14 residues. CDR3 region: CASSKIDSTDTQYF. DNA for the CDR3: TGTGCCAGCAGCAAAATTGACAGTACAGATACGCAGTATTTT.

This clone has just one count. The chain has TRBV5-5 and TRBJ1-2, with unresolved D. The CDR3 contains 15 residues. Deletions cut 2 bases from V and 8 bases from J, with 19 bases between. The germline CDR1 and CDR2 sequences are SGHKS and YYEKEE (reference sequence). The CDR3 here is CASSLNPGSNLGYTF. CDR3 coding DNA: TGTGCCAGCAGCTTAAACCCCGGGTCAAATCTGGGCTACACCTTC. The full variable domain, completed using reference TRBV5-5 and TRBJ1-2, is DAGVTQSPTHLIKTRGQQVTLRCSPISGHKSVSWYQQVLGQGPQFIFQYYEKEERGRGNFPDRFSARQFPNYSSELNVNALLLGDSALYLCASSLNPGSNLGYTFGSGTRLTVV.

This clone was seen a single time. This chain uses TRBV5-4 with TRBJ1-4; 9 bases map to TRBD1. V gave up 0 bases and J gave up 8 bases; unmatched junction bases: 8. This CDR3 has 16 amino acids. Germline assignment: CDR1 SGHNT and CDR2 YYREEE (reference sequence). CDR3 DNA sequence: TGTGCCAGCAGCTTGGGGGAAGGGACAGGGCACGAAAAACTGTTTTTT. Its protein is CASSLGEGTGHEKLFF.

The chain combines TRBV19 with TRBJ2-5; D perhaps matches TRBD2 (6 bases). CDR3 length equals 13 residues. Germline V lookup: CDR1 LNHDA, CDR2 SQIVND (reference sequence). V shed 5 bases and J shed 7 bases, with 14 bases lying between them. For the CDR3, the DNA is TGTGCCAGTAGTCCCCCAGGGAGGTGGACCCAGTACTTC. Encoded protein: CASSPPGRWTQYF.

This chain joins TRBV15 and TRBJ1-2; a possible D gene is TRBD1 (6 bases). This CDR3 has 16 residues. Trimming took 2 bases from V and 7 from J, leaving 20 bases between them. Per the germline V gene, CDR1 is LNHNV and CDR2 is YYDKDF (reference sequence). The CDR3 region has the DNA TGTGCCACCAGCAGACTAGAGGGACAACCCGGTTCTGGCTACACCTTC. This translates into CATSRLEGQPGSGYTF.

Here the CDR3 reads CASSSGQKNIQYF. The CDR3 nucleotides read TGTGCCAGCAGTTCGGGACAGAAAAACATTCAGTACTTC. This chain connects TRBV6-2 or TRBV6-3 to TRBJ2-4; the match to TRBD1 covers 7 bases. V shed 4 bases and J 4 bases; nucleotides not matched to a gene: 1. Germline assignment: CDR1 MNHEY and CDR2 SVGEGT. CDR3 length: 13 amino acids.